This T cell receptor beta chain originates from a study of post-analysis software for immune sequencing data. The study, taken as a whole, reports: Multiple sclerosis patients showed significantly lower normalized Chao1 diversity than controls did. Relative to controls, patients had roughly five TRBV segments at higher frequency, with TRBV5-6, TRBV5-1 and TRBV20-1 among these.

As to this clonotype: Its specificity is unknown.

The CDR3 is made up of 14 amino acids. In germline, CDR1 is MGHRA, CDR2 YSYEKL. Included in the TCR beta cDNA libraries were unique molecular identifiers. The T cell input of roughly 0.9 to 10 million gave roughly 500,000 cDNA molecules. TCRdb re-called the PCR reads through MiXCR, storing one row per CDR3 protein. The data contain 650,000 to 850,000 distinct CDR3 sequences, approximately 53% of them singletons. The chain links TRBV4-1 to TRBJ2-4, with a possible D match to TRBD2 (5 bases). The J call may be faulty, since TRBJ2-7 better matches the DNA end. The TCR sequence derives from a girl aged 5-17 years with multiple sclerosis. The sequenced sample was blood. The CDR3 is CASSQELAGNEQYF. In DNA form, the CDR3 reads TGCGCCAGCAGCCAAGAATTGGCCGGGAACGAGCAGTACTTC.